These 4 T cell receptor beta chains were sequenced from one sample in a study of T-cell memory formation after mild COVID-19. TCRdb passed the 5' RACE reads through MiXCR, listing each CDR3 protein once. The profile shows roughly 400,000 distinct CDR3 sequences, 16% of them singletons. Material for sequencing was PBMCs or a T cell subset sorted from them (not recorded which). These receptors were taken from a man aged 18 to 35 who had mild COVID-19 (a few samples of this study predate the infection). Cell type and time point are not known.

V and J are TRBV29-1 and TRBJ1-5; 9 bases are a match to TRBD1. Per germline, CDR1 SQVTM and CDR2 ANQGSEA. With V trimmed by 7 bases and J by 7 bases, 11 bases remained unmatched. The CDR3 spans 14 residues. CDR3 in DNA: TGCAGCGCTCGAATCGGGACAGGGAGGCAGCCCCAGCATTTT. Translation gives CSARIGTGRQPQHF.

This clonotype turned up a few times. This chain connects TRBV27 to TRBJ2-2; possible D gene TRBD1, 5 bases. Germline V gives CDR1 MNHEY, CDR2 SMNVEV (reference sequence). Trimming took 4 bases from V and 6 from J, leaving 6 bases between them. The CDR3 totals 12 residues. CDR3 sequence: CASSYRSGELFF. In DNA form, the CDR3 reads TGTGCCAGCAGTTACAGGTCCGGGGAGCTGTTTTTT.

V usage is TRBV9 and J usage is TRBJ1-2, with 7 bases that match TRBD1. There are 17 residues in the CDR3. Germline assignment: CDR1 SGDLS and CDR2 YYNGEE. V lost 3 bases, J lost 0 bases, and 11 bases stayed unmatched. Here the CDR3 DNA reads TGTGCCAGCAGCGGGCCGGGACAGCAGATAGCTAACTATGGCTACACCTTC. It encodes CASSGPGQQIANYGYTF.

This clonotype came up a few times. This chain uses TRBV20-1 with TRBJ1-2; 8 nucleotides align to TRBD1. With 3 bases clipped from V and 8 bases from J, the junction kept 8 bases outside the gene matches. CDR1 and CDR2 (germline): DFQATT, SNEGSKA (reference sequence). The CDR3 totals 13 residues. For the CDR3, the DNA is TGCAGTGCTAGCCCACAGGGGGTAGAGGGCTACACCTTC. It yields the protein CSASPQGVEGYTF.